One T cell receptor (beta chain) is described in this entry. Germline assignment: CDR1 MNHNY and CDR2 SVGAGI (reference sequence). The length of the CDR3 is 15 residues. J was trimmed by 4 bases and V by 6 bases; bases with no gene match: 9. The data derive from a study of blood T cell repertoires in COVID-19. Across the study: The United States, Italy and Spain provided the acute and convalescent COVID-19 samples. Sample material is recorded as cDNA or gDNA derived from T cells, B-cell-depleted T cells, or PBMCs.

Under the authors' procedure: The authors estimated nucleated cell counts from reference gene primer amplification. Using immunoSEQ multiplex PCR, the repertoire was profiled, and TCRdb retains in-frame clones only, with some absent. V and J calls and clone size are given by that table; D and trimming were obtained from the DNA. This repertoire shows 55,000 to 70,000 clones, around 90% found once; its top ten account for under 3%. The TCR sequence derives from a man aged 60 to 75 with acute or convalescent COVID-19. The sequencing input was peripheral blood. This rearrangement joins TRBV6-6 to TRBJ1-1; 9 nucleotides agree with TRBD1. In DNA form, the CDR3 reads TGTGCCAGCAGGCAAACACAGGGGGCGCCCACTGAAGCTTTCTTT. It codes for CASRQTQGAPTEAFF.